This T cell receptor beta chain comes out of a study of spatial heterogeneity in lung cancer. Study details: Raw reads showed each unique TCR and UMI combination turning up more than ten times on average.

TCRdb recomputed calls from the 5' RACE reads with MiXCR, one row per CDR3 protein. Of roughly 16,000 distinct CDR3 sequences in the sample, under 8% were seen once. Time point given: sample taken at primary tumor resection. A total of some 70 untreated early-stage non-small cell lung cancer patients served as donors. Worth noting for this clonotype: The target antigen is unknown. For a library built for alpha chains, this beta chain is a stray read; little rests on its size.

Findings and caveats of the study: Tumor mutation count correlated with how many alpha and beta TCRs expanded intratumorally.

Germline CDR1 and CDR2: MDHEN and SYDVKM. The CDR3 contains 14 residues. V was pared by 6 bases and J by 4 bases, with 15 bases between. The starting material was lung tumor tissue, obtained at surgery. This clonotype originated in a male donor with early-stage non-small cell lung cancer. The V gene is TRBV28, the J gene TRBJ1-2; tentative D call: TRBD1 (6 bases). DNA for the CDR3: TGTGCCAGCAGCCTCGGACAGAGCAGCTATGGCTACACCTTC. It is translated as CASSLGQSSYGYTF.